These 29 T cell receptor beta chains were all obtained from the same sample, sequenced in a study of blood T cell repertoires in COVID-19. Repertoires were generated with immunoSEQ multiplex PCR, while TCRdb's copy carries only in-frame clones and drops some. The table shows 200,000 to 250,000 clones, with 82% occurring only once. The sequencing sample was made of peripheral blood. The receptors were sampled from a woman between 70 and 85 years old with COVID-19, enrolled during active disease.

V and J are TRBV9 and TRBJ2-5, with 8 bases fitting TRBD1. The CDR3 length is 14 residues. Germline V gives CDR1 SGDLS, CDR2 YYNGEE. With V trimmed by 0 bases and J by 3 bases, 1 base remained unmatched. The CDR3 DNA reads TGTGCCAGCAGCGTAGGGACAGGGAAAGAGACCCAGTACTTC. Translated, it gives CASSVGTGKETQYF.

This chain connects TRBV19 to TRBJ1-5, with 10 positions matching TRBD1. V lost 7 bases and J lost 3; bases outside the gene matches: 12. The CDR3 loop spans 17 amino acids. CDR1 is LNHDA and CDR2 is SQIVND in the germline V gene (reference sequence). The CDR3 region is CASTLYAGQGYNQPQHF. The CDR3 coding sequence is TGTGCCAGTACCCTCTATGCGGGACAGGGGTACAATCAGCCCCAGCATTTT. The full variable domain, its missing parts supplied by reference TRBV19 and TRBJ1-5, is DGGITQSPKYLFRKEGQNVTLSCEQNLNHDAMYWYRQDPGQGLRLIYYSQIVNDFQKGDIAEGYSVSREKKESFPLTVTSAQKNPTAFYLCASTLYAGQGYNQPQHFGDGTRLSIL.

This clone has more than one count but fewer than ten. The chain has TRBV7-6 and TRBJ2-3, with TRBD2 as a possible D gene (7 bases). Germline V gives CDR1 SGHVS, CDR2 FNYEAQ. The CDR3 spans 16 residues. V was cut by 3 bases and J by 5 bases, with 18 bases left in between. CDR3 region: CASSFAGTPGGDTQYF. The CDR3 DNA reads TGTGCCAGCAGCTTTGCTGGGACACCGGGGGGAGATACGCAGTATTTT.

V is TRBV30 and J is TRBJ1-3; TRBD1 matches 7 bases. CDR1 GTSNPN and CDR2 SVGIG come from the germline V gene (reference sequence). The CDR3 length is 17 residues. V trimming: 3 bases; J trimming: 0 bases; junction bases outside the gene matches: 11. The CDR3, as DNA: TGTGCCTGGAGATCACTGACAGGGTACGTCTCTGGAAACACCATATATTTT. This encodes CAWRSLTGYVSGNTIYF.

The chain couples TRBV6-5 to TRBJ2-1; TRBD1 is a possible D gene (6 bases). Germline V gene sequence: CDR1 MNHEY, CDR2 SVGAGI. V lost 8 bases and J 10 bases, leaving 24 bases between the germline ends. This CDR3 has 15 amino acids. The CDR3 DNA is TGTGCCAGCTCTCGTCGAGACAGGTCCTCGGGGGAGCAGTTCTTC. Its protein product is CASSRRDRSSGEQFF.

CDR3: CASSLGTGRGEAFF. DNA of the CDR3: TGTGCCAGCAGCCTAGGAACAGGGAGGGGTGAAGCTTTCTTT. The rearrangement uses TRBV3-1 (or the pseudogene TRBV3-2) and TRBJ1-1, with a tentative D call TRBD1 (6 bases). Trimming cost V 4 bases and J 7 bases, with 16 bases left between them. Germline-derived CDR1 and CDR2 are LGHDT and YNNKEL (reference sequence). The CDR3 spans 14 residues.

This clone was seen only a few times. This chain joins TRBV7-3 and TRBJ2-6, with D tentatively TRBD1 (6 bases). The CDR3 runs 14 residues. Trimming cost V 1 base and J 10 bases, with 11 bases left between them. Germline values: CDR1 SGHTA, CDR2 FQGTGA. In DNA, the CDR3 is TGTGCCAGCAGCTTAAGCAGGGGAAGTAACGTCCTGACTTTC. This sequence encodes CASSLSRGSNVLTF.

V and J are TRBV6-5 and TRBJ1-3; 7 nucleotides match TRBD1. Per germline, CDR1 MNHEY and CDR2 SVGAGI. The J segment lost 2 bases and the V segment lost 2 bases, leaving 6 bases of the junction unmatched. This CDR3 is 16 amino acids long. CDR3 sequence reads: CASSYTTGVAGNTIYF. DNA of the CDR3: TGTGCCAGCAGTTACACCACAGGGGTGGCTGGAAACACCATATATTTT.

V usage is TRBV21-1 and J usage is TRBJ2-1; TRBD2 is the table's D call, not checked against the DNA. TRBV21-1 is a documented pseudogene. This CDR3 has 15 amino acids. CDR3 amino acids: CASRTLATPYNEQFF. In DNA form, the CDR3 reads TGTGCCAGCAGAACGTTAGCCACCCCGTACAATGAGCAGTTCTTC.

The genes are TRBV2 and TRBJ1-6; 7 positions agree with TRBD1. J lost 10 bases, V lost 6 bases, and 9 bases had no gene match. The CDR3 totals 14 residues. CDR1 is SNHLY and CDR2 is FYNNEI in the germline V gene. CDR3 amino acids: CASRPDRVESPLHF. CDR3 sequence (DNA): TGTGCCAGCAGACCCGACAGGGTCGAATCACCCCTCCACTTT.

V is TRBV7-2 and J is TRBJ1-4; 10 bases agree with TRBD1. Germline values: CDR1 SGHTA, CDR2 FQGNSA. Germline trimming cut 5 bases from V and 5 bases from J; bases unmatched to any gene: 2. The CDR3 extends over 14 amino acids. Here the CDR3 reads CASSPDRGNEKLFF. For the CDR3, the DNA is TGTGCCAGCAGCCCGGACAGGGGGAATGAAAAACTGTTTTTT.

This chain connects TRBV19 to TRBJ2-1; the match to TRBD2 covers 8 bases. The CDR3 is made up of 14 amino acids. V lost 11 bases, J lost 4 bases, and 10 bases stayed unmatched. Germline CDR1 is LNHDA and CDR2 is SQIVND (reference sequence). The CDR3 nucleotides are TGTGCCTGCCGGGGTAGCGGGGCTTACAATGAGCAGTTCTTC. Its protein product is CACRGSGAYNEQFF.

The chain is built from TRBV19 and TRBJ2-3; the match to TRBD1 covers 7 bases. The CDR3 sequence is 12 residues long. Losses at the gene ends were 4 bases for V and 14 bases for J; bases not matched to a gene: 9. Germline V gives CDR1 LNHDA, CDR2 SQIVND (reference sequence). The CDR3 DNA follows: TGTGCCAGTAGTACCTCCGGGACAGTATGGTATTTT. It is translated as CASSTSGTVWYF.

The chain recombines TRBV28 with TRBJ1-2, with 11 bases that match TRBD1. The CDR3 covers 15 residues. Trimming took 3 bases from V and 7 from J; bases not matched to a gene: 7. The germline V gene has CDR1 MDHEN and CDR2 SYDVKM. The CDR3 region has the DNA TGTGCCAGCAGTTTGGACAGGGGGCCGTGGGGTGGCTACACCTTC. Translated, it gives CASSLDRGPWGGYTF.

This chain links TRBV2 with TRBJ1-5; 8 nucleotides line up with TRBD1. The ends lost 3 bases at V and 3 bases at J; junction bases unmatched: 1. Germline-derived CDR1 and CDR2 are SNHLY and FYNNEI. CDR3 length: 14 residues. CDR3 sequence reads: CASSEGQVNQPQHF. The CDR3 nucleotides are TGTGCCAGCAGTGAGGGACAGGTCAATCAGCCCCAGCATTTT.

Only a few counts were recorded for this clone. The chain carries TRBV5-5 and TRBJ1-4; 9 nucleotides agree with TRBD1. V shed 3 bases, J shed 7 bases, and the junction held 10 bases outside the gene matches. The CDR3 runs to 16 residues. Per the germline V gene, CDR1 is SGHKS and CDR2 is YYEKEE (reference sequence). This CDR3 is CASSSGVDRGSEKLFF. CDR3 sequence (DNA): TGTGCCAGCAGCTCCGGGGTAGACAGGGGGTCTGAAAAACTGTTTTTT.

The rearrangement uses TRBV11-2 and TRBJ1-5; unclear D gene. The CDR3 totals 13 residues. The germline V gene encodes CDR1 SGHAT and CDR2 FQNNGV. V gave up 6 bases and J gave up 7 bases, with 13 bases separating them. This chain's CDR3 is CASSDGPGQPQHF. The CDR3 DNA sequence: TGTGCCAGCAGTGACGGACCGGGACAGCCCCAGCATTTT.

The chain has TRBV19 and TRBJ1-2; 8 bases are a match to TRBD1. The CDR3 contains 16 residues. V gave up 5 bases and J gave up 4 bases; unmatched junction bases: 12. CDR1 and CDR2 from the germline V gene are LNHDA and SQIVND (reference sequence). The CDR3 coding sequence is TGTGCCAGTAGTTCCGCACCCGGGACAGGAACCTATGGCTACACCTTC. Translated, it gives CASSSAPGTGTYGYTF. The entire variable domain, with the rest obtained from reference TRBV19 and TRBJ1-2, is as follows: DGGITQSPKYLFRKEGQNVTLSCEQNLNHDAMYWYRQDPGQGLRLIYYSQIVNDFQKGDIAEGYSVSREKKESFPLTVTSAQKNPTAFYLCASSSAPGTGTYGYTFGSGTRLTVV.

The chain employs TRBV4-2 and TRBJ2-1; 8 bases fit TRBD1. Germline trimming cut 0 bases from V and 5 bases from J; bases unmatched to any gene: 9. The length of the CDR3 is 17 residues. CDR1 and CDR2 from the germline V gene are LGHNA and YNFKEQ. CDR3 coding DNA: TGTGCCAGCAGCCAAGAGCCGTCGGACAGGGCCAACAATGAGCAGTTCTTC. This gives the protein CASSQEPSDRANNEQFF.

Here the CDR3 DNA reads TGTGCCAGCAGTTCGGGACAGAACACCGGGGAGCTGTTTTTT. Amino acids: CASSSGQNTGELFF. The genes are TRBV6-2 or TRBV6-3 and TRBJ2-2; D may be TRBD1 (6 bases). V lost 4 bases, J lost 1 base, and 7 bases lay in between. Germline V gene sequence: CDR1 MNHEY, CDR2 SVGEGT. CDR3 length: 14 amino acids.

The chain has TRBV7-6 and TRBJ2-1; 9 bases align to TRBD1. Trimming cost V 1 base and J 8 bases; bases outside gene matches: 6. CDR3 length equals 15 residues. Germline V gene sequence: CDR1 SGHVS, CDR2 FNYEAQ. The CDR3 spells CASSLGDRVRDEQFF. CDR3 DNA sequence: TGTGCCAGCAGCTTAGGGGACAGGGTCCGGGATGAGCAGTTCTTC.

For the CDR3, the DNA is TGTGCCAGCAGCTTGGTCACCCGGAGCACAGATACGCAGTATTTT. Protein: CASSLVTRSTDTQYF. The V and J genes are TRBV5-6 and TRBJ2-3; D unclear. The CDR3 runs 15 residues. The germline V gene has CDR1 SGHDT and CDR2 YYEEEE. Trimming pared 0 bases from V and 0 bases from J, leaving 8 bases between. Using reference TRBV5-6 and TRBJ2-3 for the parts outside the CDR3, the full variable domain is DAGVTQSPTHLIKTRGQQVTLRCSPKSGHDTVSWYQQALGQGPQFIFQYYEEEERQRGNFPDRFSGHQFPNYSSELNVNALLLGDSALYLCASSLVTRSTDTQYFGPGTRLTVL.

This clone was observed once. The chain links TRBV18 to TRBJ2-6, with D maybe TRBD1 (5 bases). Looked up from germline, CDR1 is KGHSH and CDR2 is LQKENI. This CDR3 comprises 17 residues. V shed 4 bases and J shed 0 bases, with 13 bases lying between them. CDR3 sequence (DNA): TGTGCCAGCTCACGACAGAGTATTCGCTCTGGGGCCAACGTCCTGACTTTC. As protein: CASSRQSIRSGANVLTF.

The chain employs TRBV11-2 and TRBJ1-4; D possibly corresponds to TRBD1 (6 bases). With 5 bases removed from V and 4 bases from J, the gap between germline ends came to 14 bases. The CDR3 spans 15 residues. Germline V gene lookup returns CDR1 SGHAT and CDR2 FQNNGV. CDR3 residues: CASSKGDIGNEKLFF. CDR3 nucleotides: TGTGCCAGCAGCAAGGGGGACATCGGTAATGAAAAACTGTTTTTT.

The CDR3 region is CASSSSSGTDTQYF. As DNA, the CDR3 is TGCGCCAGCAGCTCCTCTAGCGGCACAGATACGCAGTATTTT. The chain couples TRBV5-1 to TRBJ2-3, with D maybe TRBD2 (6 bases). The CDR3 contains 14 residues. V was cut by 3 bases and J by 1 base, with 9 bases left in between. Germline CDR1 is SGHRS and CDR2 is YFSETQ.

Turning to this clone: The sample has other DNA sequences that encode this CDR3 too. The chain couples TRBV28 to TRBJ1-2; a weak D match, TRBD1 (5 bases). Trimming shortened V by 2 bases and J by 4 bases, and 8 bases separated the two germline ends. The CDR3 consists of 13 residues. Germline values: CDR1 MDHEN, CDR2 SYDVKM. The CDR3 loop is CASSLGQGYGYTF. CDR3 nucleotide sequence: TGTGCCAGCAGTTTAGGGCAGGGCTATGGCTACACCTTC.

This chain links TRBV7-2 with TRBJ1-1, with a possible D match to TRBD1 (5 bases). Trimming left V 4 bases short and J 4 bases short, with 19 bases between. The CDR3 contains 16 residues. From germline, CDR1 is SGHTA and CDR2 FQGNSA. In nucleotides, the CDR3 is TGTGCCAGCAGCTCTCAGGGAGGCGCGTCTGGCACTGAAGCTTTCTTT. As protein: CASSSQGGASGTEAFF. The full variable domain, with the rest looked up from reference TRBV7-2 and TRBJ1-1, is GAGVSQSPSNKVTEKGKDVELRCDPISGHTALYWYRQSLGQGLEFLIYFQGNSAPDKSGLPSDRFSAERTGGSVSTLTIQRTQQEDSAVYLCASSSQGGASGTEAFFGQGTRLTVV.

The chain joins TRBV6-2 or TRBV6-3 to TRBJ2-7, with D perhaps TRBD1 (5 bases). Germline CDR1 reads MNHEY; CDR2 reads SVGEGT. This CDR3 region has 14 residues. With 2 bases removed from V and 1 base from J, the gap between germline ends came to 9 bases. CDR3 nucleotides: TGTGCCAGCAGTTACGTAGGGGCGTCCTACGAGCAGTACTTC. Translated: CASSYVGASYEQYF.

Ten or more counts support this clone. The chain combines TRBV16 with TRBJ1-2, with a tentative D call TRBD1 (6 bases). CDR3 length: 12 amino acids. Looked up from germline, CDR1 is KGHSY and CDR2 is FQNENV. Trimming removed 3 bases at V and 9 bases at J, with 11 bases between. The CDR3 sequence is CASSHIRGSYTF. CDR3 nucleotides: TGTGCCAGCAGCCACATCAGGGGTAGCTACACCTTC. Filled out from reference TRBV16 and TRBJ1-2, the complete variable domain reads GEEVAQTPKHLVRGEGQKAKLYCAPIKGHSYVFWYQQVLKNEFKFLISFQNENVFDETGMPKERFSAKCLPNSPCSLEIQATKLEDSAVYFCASSHIRGSYTFGSGTRLTVV.